This TCR beta chain was profiled in a study of human versus mouse CDR3 diversity and MHC coevolution. Worth noting for this clone: As yet, its antigen is unknown.

Study results and limitations: Human T cells were selected on over 5 MHC II alleles.

The assay was immunoSEQ multiplex PCR, and TCRdb's table has in-frame clones only and misses some. Of about 83,000 clones listed, less than 95% are singletons. Germline values: CDR1 SNHLY, CDR2 FYNNEI. This CDR3 comprises 12 residues. The clonotype comes from a person between 30 and 69 years old in good health. The gene calls are TRBV2 and TRBJ2-5; tentative D call: TRBD2 (5 bases). The sample consisted of naive CD4+ T cells from blood. The subset here: CD45RO-negative CD62L-positive naive CD4 T cells. Here the CDR3 reads CALRGNGETQYF. The CDR3 region has the DNA TGTGCGTTAAGAGGGAACGGAGAGACCCAGTACTTC.